The next 17 T cell receptor beta chains were all read from a single sample in a study of identifying expanded T cells in peripheral blood. Some clones are missing from TCRdb's copy, which holds only in-frame ones; the method was immunoSEQ multiplex PCR. The repertoire holds 100,000 to 150,000 clones, with 86% as singletons. The material sequenced was blood. All receptors derive from a person aged 18 to 75 in good health.

The V gene is TRBV29-1, the J gene TRBJ2-3, with D possibly being TRBD1 (6 bases). The germline CDR1 and CDR2 sequences are SQVTM and ANQGSEA. Trimming stripped 4 bases from V and 2 bases from J, with 16 bases between. This CDR3 is 15 amino acids long. The CDR3 DNA is TGCAGCGTTGTTAGGGACAAGGTCTTCACAGATACGCAGTATTTT. This sequence encodes CSVVRDKVFTDTQYF.

This sequence joins TRBV6-5 and TRBJ2-7, with 7 bases lining up with TRBD1. With 0 bases clipped from V and 1 base from J, the junction kept 6 bases outside the gene matches. Germline-derived CDR1 and CDR2 are MNHEY and SVGAGI. This CDR3 is built from 16 residues. The CDR3 here is CASSYSGLQGSYEQYF. The CDR3 DNA reads TGTGCCAGCAGTTACTCGGGTCTACAGGGGTCCTACGAGCAGTACTTC.

V and J are TRBV7-3 and TRBJ2-7, with 14 bases fitting TRBD2. This CDR3 has 17 residues. Germline lookup yields CDR1 SGHTA and CDR2 FQGTGA. V gave up 1 base and J gave up 3 bases; unmatched junction bases: 5. CDR3 nucleotide sequence: TGTGCCAGCAGCTTAATGTCGGGGACTAGCGGGGGCTACGAGCAGTACTTC. It specifies CASSLMSGTSGGYEQYF.

The chain recombines TRBV4-1 with TRBJ1-5, with TRBD1 as a possible D gene (5 bases). Trimming pared 0 bases from V and 0 bases from J, leaving 12 bases between. Germline CDR1 MGHRA, CDR2 YSYEKL. The CDR3 consists of 17 residues. As DNA, the CDR3 is TGCGCCAGCAGCCAAGACACGCCAGGGTCTAGCAATCAGCCCCAGCATTTT. It yields the protein CASSQDTPGSSNQPQHF.

This clone was counted once. V usage is TRBV27 and J usage is TRBJ1-1; TRBD1 is a possible D gene (5 bases). CDR1 is MNHEY, CDR2 SMNVEV, per germline (reference sequence). There are 19 residues in the CDR3. Trimming took 2 bases from V and 0 from J, leaving 22 bases between them. The CDR3 here is CASSLKGGRGRLMNTEAFF. CDR3 DNA: TGTGCCAGCAGTTTAAAAGGAGGTAGGGGCCGGTTGATGAACACTGAAGCTTTCTTT.

The CDR3 reads CASSERTFSTDTQYF. In DNA form, the CDR3 reads TGCGCCAGCAGTGAGAGGACATTTAGCACAGATACGCAGTATTTT. The chain joins TRBV5-1 to TRBJ2-3, with a tentative D call TRBD1 (5 bases). V was pared by 5 bases and J by 0 bases, with 13 bases between. This CDR3 contains 15 residues. Germline CDR1 reads SGHRS; CDR2 reads YFSETQ.

J is TRBJ1-2 and V is TRBV4-2, with a weak D call TRBD1 (5 bases). Looked up from germline, CDR1 is LGHNA and CDR2 is YNFKEQ. This CDR3 spans 15 amino acids. The V gene lost 4 bases and the J gene lost 5 bases, with 17 bases spanning the gap. CDR3: CASSLEGRRTYGYTF. The CDR3 nucleotides are TGTGCCAGCAGCCTCGAGGGACGCAGGACGTATGGCTACACCTTC.

The chain joins TRBV10-3 to TRBJ1-2, with 9 nucleotides matching TRBD1. Germline trimming cut 7 bases from V and 4 bases from J; bases unmatched to any gene: 4. In germline, CDR1 is ENHRY, CDR2 SYGVKD. This CDR3 is built from 13 residues. The CDR3 protein is CAITRDRVYGYTF. The DNA for the CDR3 is TGTGCCATCACCCGGGACAGGGTCTATGGCTACACCTTC.

This sequence joins TRBV6-1 and TRBJ2-3, with TRBD2 matching over 8 bases. Germline values: CDR1 MNHNS, CDR2 SASEGT. The CDR3 extends over 15 amino acids. V was clipped by 6 bases and J by 0 bases; unmatched bases: 5. Here the CDR3 reads CASRTSVTSTDTQYF. The CDR3 coding sequence is TGTGCCAGCAGGACTAGCGTCACTAGCACAGATACGCAGTATTTT.

The chain uses TRBV4-2 and TRBJ2-3, with 7 bases that match TRBD2. V shed 1 base and J 2 bases; nucleotides not matched to a gene: 6. The CDR3 covers 16 residues. Germline CDR1 LGHNA, CDR2 YNFKEQ. In nucleotides, the CDR3 is TGTGCCAGCAGCCAAGGGACTAGGAGGATCACAGATACGCAGTATTTT. It translates to CASSQGTRRITDTQYF.

This chain uses TRBV7-9 with TRBJ2-1; 7 nucleotides match TRBD1. Germline lookup yields CDR1 SEHNR and CDR2 FQNEAQ (reference sequence). This CDR3 comprises 14 residues. Trimming at V came to 4 bases and at J to 10 bases, leaving 10 bases not matched to a gene. CDR3 bases: TGTGCCAGCAGCTCGACAGGGCAGCGTAACGAGCAGTTCTTC. It yields the protein CASSSTGQRNEQFF.

The chain links TRBV7-2 to TRBJ1-1, with a possible D match to TRBD1 (5 bases). V lost 8 bases, J lost 5 bases, and 6 bases lay in between. From germline, CDR1 is SGHTA and CDR2 FQGNSA. CDR3 size: 10 residues. The CDR3 loop is CASGGTEAFF. CDR3 nucleotide sequence: TGTGCCAGCGGGGGAACTGAAGCTTTCTTT.

The chain has TRBV19 and TRBJ1-4; D is possibly TRBD1 (5 bases). V was clipped by 6 bases and J by 5 bases, with 7 bases between them. This CDR3 has 12 residues. Germline V gives CDR1 LNHDA, CDR2 SQIVND (reference sequence). As DNA, the CDR3 is TGTGCCAGTAGAGGGGTAAATGAAAAACTGTTTTTT. It yields the protein CASRGVNEKLFF.

DNA for the CDR3: TGTGCCAGCAGCCCCAGGTCCACGCAGTTCTTC. Its protein is CASSPRSTQFF. This chain uses TRBV7-2 with TRBJ2-1, with unresolved D. The germline V gene encodes CDR1 SGHTA and CDR2 FQGNSA. V lost 5 bases, J lost 12 bases, and 11 bases lay in between. The CDR3 is made up of 11 amino acids. The variable domain in full, completed from reference TRBV7-2 and TRBJ2-1, reads GAGVSQSPSNKVTEKGKDVELRCDPISGHTALYWYRQSLGQGLEFLIYFQGNSAPDKSGLPSDRFSAERTGGSVSTLTIQRTQQEDSAVYLCASSPRSTQFFGPGTRLTVL.

The V gene is TRBV27, the J gene TRBJ2-3, with 7 bases identical to TRBD1. This CDR3 has 14 amino acids. The V gene's germline CDR1 is MNHEY and CDR2 SMNVEV (reference sequence). V shed 10 bases and J 6 bases; nucleotides not matched to a gene: 13. The CDR3 sequence: CATARQGLSDTQYF. In DNA form, the CDR3 reads TGTGCCACCGCCCGACAGGGCCTGAGTGATACGCAGTATTTT.

This chain connects TRBV11-2 to TRBJ2-5; D is unclear. CDR3 size: 12 residues. Germline CDR1 SGHAT, CDR2 FQNNGV. V lost 8 bases and J lost 1, with 8 bases in between. CDR3 DNA: TGTGCCAGCTCAGCCCTCCAAGAGACCCAGTACTTC. Translation: CASSALQETQYF.

J is TRBJ2-3 and V is TRBV9, with D unclear. V gave up 1 base and J gave up 5 bases, with 2 bases separating them. Germline values: CDR1 SGDLS, CDR2 YYNGEE. The CDR3 loop spans 11 amino acids. The CDR3 DNA follows: TGTGCCAGCAGCGTAAGAGATACGCAGTATTTT. This encodes CASSVRDTQYF.